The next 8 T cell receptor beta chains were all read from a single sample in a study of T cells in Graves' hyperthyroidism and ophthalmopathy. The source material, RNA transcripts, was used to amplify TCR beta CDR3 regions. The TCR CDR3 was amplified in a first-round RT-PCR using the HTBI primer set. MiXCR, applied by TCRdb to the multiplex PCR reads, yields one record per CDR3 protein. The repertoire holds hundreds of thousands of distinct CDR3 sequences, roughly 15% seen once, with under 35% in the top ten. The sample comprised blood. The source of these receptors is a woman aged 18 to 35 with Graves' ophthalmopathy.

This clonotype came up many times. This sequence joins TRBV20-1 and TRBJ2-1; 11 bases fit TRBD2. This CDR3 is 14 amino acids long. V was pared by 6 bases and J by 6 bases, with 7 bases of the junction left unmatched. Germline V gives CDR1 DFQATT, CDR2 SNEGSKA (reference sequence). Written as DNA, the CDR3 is TGCAGTGCCTTCCTAGCGGGAGGAGGCAATGAGCAGTTCTTC. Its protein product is CSAFLAGGGNEQFF.

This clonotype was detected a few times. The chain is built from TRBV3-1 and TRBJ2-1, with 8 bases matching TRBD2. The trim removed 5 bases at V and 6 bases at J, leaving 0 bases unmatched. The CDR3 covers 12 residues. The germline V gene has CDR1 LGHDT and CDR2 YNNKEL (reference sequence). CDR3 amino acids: CASSGLANEQFF. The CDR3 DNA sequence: TGTGCCAGCAGCGGACTAGCCAATGAGCAGTTCTTC.

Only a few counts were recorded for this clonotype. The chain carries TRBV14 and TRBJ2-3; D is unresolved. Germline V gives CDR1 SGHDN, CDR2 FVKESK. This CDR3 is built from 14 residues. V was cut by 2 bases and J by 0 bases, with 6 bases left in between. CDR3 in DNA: TGTGCCAGCAGCCAACAACAGAGCACAGATACGCAGTATTTT. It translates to CASSQQQSTDTQYF.

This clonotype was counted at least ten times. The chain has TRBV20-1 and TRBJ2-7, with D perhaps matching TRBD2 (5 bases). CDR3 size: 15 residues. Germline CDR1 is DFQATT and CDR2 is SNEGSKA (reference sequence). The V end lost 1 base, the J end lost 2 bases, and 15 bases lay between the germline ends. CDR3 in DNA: TGCAGTGCTAGAGCTGTCGGACTCCAAACCTACGAGCAGTACTTC. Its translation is CSARAVGLQTYEQYF.

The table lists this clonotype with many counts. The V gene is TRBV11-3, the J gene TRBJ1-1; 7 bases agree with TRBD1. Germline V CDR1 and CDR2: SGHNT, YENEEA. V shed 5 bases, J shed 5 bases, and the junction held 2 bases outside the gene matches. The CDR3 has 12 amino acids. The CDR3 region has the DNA TGTGCCAGCAGCCCCAGGGGGACTGAAGCTTTCTTT. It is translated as CASSPRGTEAFF.

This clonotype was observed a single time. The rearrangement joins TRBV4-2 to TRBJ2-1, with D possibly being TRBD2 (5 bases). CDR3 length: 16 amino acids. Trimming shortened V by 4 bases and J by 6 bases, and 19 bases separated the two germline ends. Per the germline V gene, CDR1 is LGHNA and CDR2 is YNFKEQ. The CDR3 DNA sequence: TGTGCCAGCAGCCTCTTACTTGCAGCGGTCCGCAATGAGCAGTTCTTC. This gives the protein CASSLLLAAVRNEQFF.

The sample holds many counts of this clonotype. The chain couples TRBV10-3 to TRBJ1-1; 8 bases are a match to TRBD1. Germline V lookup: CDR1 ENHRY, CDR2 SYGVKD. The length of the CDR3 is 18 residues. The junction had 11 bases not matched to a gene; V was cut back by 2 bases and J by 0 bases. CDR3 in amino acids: CAISEAWDRTSMNTEAFF. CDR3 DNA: TGTGCCATCAGTGAGGCTTGGGACAGGACCTCGATGAACACTGAAGCTTTCTTT.

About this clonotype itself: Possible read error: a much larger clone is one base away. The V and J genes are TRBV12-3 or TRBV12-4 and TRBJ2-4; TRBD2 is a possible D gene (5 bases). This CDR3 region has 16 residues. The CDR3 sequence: CASSYSTHLAKNIQHF. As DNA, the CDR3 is TGTGCCAGCAGTTACTCGACACACCTAGCCAAAAACATTCAGCACTTC.